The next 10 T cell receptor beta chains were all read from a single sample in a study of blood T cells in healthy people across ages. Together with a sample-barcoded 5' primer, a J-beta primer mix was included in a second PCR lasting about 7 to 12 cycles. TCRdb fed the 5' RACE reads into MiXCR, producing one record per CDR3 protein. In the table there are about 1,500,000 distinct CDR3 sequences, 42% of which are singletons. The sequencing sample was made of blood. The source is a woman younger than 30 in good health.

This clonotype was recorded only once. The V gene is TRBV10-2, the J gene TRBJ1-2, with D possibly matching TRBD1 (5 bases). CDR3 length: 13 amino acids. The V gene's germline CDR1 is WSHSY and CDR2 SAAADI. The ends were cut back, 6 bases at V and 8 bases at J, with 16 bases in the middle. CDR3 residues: CASRGAGEGGYTF. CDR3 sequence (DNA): TGCGCCAGCAGGGGAGCGGGGGAGGGCGGCTACACCTTC.

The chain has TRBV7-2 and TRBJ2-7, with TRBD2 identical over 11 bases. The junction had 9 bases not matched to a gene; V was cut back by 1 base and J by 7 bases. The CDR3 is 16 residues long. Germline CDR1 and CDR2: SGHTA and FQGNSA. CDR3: CASSLDLAGGPREQYF. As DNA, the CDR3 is TGTGCCAGCAGCTTAGACTTAGCGGGAGGGCCGAGGGAGCAGTACTTC.

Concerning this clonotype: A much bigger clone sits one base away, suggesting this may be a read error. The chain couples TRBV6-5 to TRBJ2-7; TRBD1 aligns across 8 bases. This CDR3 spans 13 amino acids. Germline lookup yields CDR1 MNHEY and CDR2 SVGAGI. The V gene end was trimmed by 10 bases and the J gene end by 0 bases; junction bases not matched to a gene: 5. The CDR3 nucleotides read TGTGCCAACAGGACAGGGCGCTCCTACGAGCAGTACTTC. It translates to CANRTGRSYEQYF.

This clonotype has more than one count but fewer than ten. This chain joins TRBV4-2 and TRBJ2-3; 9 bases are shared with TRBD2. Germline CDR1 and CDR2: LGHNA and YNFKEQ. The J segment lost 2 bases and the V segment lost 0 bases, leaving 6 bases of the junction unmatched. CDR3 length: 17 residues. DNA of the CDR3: TGTGCCAGCAGCCAAGAAGAAGCGGGAGGCTTCACAGATACGCAGTATTTT. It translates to CASSQEEAGGFTDTQYF.

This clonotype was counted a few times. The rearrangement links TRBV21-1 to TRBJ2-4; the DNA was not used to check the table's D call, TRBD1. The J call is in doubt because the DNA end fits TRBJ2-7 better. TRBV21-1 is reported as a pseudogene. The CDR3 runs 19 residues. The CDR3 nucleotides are TGTGCCAGCAGCAGACAGGGTACGGGGGAGACTAGAGGTCTACGCGAGCAGTACTTC. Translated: CASSRQGTGETRGLREQYF.

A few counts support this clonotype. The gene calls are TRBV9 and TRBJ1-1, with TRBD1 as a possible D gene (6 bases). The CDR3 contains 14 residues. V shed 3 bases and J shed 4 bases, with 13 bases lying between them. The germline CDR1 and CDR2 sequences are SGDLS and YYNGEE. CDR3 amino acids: CASSAYGQPTEAFF. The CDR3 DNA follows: TGTGCCAGCAGCGCCTACGGACAGCCCACTGAAGCTTTCTTT. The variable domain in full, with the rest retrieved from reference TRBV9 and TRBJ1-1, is DSGVTQTPKHLITATGQRVTLRCSPRSGDLSVYWYQQSLDQGLQFLIQYYNGEERAKGNILERFSAQQFPDLHSELNLSSLELGDSALYFCASSAYGQPTEAFFGQGTRLTVV.

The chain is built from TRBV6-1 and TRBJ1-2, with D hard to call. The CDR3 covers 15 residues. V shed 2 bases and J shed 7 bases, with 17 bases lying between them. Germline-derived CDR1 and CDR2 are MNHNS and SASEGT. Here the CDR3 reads CASSERENQGSGYTF. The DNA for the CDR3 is TGTGCCAGCAGTGAAAGGGAAAACCAAGGATCTGGCTACACCTTC.

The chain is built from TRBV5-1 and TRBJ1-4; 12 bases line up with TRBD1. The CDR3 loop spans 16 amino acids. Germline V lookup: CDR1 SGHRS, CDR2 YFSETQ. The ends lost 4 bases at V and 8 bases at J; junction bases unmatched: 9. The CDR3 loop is CASSRGQGADREKLFF. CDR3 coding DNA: TGCGCCAGCAGCCGGGGACAGGGGGCGGATCGGGAAAAACTGTTTTTT. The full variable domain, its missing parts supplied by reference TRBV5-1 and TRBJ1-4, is KAGVTQTPRYLIKTRGQQVTLSCSPISGHRSVSWYQQTPGQGLQFLFEYFSETQRNKGNFPGRFSGRQFSNSRSEMNVSTLELGDSALYLCASSRGQGADREKLFFGSGTQLSVL.

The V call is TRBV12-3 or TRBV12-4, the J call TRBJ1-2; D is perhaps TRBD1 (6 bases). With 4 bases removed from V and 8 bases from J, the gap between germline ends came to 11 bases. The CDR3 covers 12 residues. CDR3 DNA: TGTGCCAGCAGTTGGACAGACCTGGGCTACACCTTC. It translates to CASSWTDLGYTF.

In DNA form, the CDR3 reads TGTGCCAGCAGTCCCTACGACAGTACCTACGAGCAGTACTTC. It yields the protein CASSPYDSTYEQYF. V gene TRBV12-3 or TRBV12-4 combines with J gene TRBJ2-5; TRBD1 is a possible D gene (5 bases). The DNA end is more similar to TRBJ2-7, so the J call may be wrong. The length of the CDR3 is 14 residues.